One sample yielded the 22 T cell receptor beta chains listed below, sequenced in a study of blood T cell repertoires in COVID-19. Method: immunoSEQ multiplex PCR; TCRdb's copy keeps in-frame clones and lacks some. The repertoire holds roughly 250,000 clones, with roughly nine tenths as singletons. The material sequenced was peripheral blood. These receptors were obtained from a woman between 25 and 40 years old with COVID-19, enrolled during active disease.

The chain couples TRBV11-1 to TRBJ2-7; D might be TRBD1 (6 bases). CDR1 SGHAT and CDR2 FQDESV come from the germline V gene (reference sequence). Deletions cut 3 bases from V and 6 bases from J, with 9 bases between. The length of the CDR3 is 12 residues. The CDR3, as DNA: TGTGCCAGCAGCTTTCCAGGGGCCGAGCAGTACTTC. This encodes CASSFPGAEQYF.

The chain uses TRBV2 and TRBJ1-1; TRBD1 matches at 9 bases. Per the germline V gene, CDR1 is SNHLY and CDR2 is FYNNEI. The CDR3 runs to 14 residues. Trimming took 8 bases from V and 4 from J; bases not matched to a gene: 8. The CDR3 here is CASQDRGRTTEAFF. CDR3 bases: TGTGCCAGCCAGGACAGGGGCCGGACCACTGAAGCTTTCTTT.

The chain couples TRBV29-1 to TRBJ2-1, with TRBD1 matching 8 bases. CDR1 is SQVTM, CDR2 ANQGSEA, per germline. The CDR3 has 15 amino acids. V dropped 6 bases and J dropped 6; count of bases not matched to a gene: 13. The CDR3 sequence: CSVDESDRDLNEQFF. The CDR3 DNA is TGCAGCGTAGACGAGTCGGACAGGGACCTCAATGAGCAGTTCTTC.

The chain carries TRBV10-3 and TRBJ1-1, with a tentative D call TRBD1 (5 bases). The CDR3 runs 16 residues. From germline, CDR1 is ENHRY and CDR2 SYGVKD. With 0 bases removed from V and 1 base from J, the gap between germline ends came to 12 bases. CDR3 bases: TGTGCCATCAGTGAGTCCTTCGCAGGGTCGAACACTGAAGCTTTCTTT. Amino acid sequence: CAISESFAGSNTEAFF.

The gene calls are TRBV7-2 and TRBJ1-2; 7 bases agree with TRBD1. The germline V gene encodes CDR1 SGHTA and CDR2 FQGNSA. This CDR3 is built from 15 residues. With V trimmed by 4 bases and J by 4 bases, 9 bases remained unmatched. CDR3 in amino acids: CASSSYPGQLYGYTF. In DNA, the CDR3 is TGTGCCAGCAGCTCGTACCCGGGACAGCTCTATGGCTACACCTTC.

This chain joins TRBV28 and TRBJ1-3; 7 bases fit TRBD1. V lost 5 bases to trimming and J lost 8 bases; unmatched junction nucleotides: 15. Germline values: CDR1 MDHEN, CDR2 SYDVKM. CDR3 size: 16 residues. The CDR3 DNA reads TGTGCCAGCAGTAACAGCGGCGGGACAGCGGTTTACACCATATATTTT. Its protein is CASSNSGGTAVYTIYF.

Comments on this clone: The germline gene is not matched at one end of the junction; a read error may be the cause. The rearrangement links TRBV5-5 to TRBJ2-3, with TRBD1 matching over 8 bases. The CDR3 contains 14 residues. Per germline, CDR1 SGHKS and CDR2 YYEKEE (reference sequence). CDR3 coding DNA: TGTGCCAGCACCTTGGGACAGGGCACAGATACGCAGTATTTT. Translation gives CASTLGQGTDTQYF.

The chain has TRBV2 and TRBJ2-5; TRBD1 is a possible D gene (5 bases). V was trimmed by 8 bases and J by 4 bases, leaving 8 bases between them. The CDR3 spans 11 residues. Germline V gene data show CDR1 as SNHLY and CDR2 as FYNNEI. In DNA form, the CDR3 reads TGTGCCAGCGGGGCTGGAGAGACCCAGTACTTC. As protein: CASGAGETQYF.

CDR3 in amino acids: CASSELSTGGYGYTF. In DNA form, the CDR3 reads TGTGCCAGCAGTGAATTATCGACAGGGGGCTATGGCTACACCTTC. The rearrangement joins TRBV27 to TRBJ1-2; 9 bases match TRBD1. Trimming removed 5 bases from V and 4 bases from J; junction bases left unmatched: 8. In germline, CDR1 is MNHEY, CDR2 SMNVEV (reference sequence). The CDR3 has 15 residues.

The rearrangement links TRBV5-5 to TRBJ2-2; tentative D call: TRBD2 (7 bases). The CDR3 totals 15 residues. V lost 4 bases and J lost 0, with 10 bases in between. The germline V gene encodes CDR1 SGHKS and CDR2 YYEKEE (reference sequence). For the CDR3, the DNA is TGTGCCAGCAGCAGCGGGACACCGAACACCGGGGAGCTGTTTTTT. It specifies CASSSGTPNTGELFF.

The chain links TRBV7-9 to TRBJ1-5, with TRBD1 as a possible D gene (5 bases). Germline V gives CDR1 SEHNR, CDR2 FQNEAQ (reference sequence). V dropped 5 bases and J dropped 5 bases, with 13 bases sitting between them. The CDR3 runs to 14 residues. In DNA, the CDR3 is TGTGCCAGCAGCCTCTCTACAGGACATCAGCCCCAGCATTTT. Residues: CASSLSTGHQPQHF.

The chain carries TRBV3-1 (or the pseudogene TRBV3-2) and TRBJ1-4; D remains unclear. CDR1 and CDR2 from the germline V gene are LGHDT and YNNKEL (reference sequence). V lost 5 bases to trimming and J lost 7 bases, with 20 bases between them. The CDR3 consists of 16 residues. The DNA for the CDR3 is TGTGCCAGCAGCTCCAGCGAGGTTAGGATGGGTGAAAAACTGTTTTTT. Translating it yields CASSSSEVRMGEKLFF.

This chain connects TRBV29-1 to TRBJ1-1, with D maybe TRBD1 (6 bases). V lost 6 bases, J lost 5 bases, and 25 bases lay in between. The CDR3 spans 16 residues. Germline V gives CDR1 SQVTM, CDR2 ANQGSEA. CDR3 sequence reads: CSVKDARGGLGTEAFF. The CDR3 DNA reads TGCAGCGTAAAAGATGCCAGGGGAGGGTTGGGGACTGAAGCTTTCTTT.

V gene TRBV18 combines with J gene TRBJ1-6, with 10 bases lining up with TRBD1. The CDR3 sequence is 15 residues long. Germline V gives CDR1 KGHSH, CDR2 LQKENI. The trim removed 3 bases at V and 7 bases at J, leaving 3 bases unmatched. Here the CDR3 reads CASSPPTGGNSPLHF. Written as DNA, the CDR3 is TGTGCCAGCTCACCTCCGACAGGGGGCAATTCACCCCTCCACTTT.

The CDR3 DNA sequence: TGCGCCAGCAGTGAGACAGGCTCCGATTCACCCCTCCACTTT. Translated: CASSETGSDSPLHF. The chain recombines TRBV10-2 with TRBJ1-6, with D perhaps TRBD1 (5 bases). Trimming pared 2 bases from V and 8 bases from J, leaving 10 bases between. Germline V lookup: CDR1 WSHSY, CDR2 SAAADI. The length of the CDR3 is 14 residues.

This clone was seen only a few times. CDR3 sequence (DNA): TGTGCCAGTAGTCCTCTCAGAAGCTCCTATAATTCACCCCTCCACTTT. This codes for CASSPLRSSYNSPLHF. The chain carries TRBV19 and TRBJ1-6; no definite D call. The CDR3 totals 16 residues. The V gene lost 5 bases and the J gene lost 0 bases, with 11 bases spanning the gap. Per the germline V gene, CDR1 is LNHDA and CDR2 is SQIVND (reference sequence).

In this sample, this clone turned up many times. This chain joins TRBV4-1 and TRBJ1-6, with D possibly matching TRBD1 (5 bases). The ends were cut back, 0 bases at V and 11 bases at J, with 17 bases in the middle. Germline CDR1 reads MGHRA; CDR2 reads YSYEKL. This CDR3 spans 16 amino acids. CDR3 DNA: TGCGCCAGCAGCCAAGAGTTGACGGGGGGAAGGACACCCCTCCACTTT. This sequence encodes CASSQELTGGRTPLHF.

CDR3 DNA sequence: TGTGCCAGCAGCTTGGCTTCTAAGGAGGCAGATACGCAGTATTTT. Amino acid sequence: CASSLASKEADTQYF. The chain is built from TRBV5-4 and TRBJ2-3; D possibly corresponds to TRBD2 (5 bases). The CDR3 is made up of 15 amino acids. Germline V CDR1 and CDR2: SGHNT, YYREEE (reference sequence). Trimming removed 0 bases at V and 4 bases at J, with 12 bases between.

This CDR3 reads CASFGPFGTENTGELFF. The CDR3 DNA sequence: TGTGCCTCTTTCGGCCCCTTCGGGACAGAGAACACCGGGGAGCTGTTTTTT. The V and J genes are TRBV10-3 and TRBJ2-2; 7 bases align to TRBD1. This CDR3 region has 17 residues. Germline assignment: CDR1 ENHRY and CDR2 SYGVKD. Germline trimming cut 11 bases from V and 1 base from J; bases unmatched to any gene: 16.

CDR3 coding DNA: TGTGCCAGCAGCGCCTACGGGGGGCGGGAGACCCAGTACTTC. Translating gives CASSAYGGRETQYF. The chain couples TRBV9 to TRBJ2-5; a possible D gene is TRBD2 (7 bases). The CDR3 is 14 residues long. Trimming pared 3 bases from V and 5 bases from J, leaving 14 bases between. Germline V gene lookup returns CDR1 SGDLS and CDR2 YYNGEE.

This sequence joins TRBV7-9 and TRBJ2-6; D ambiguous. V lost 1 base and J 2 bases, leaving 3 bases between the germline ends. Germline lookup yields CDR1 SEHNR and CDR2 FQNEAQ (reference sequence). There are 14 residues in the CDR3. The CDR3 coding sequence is TGTGCCAGCAGCTTAGTCGCTGGGGCCAACGTCCTGACTTTC. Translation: CASSLVAGANVLTF. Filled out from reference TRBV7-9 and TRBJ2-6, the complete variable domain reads DTGVSQNPRHKITKRGQNVTFRCDPISEHNRLYWYRQTLGQGPEFLTYFQNEAQLEKSRLLSDRFSAERPKGSFSTLEIQRTEQGDSAMYLCASSLVAGANVLTFGAGSRLTVL.

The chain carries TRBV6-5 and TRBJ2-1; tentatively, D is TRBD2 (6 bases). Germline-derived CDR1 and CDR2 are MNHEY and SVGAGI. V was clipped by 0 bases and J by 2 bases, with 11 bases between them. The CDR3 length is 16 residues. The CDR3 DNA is TGTGCCAGCAGTTACTCCGTCGGGGGACCCTACAATGAGCAGTTCTTC. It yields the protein CASSYSVGGPYNEQFF.